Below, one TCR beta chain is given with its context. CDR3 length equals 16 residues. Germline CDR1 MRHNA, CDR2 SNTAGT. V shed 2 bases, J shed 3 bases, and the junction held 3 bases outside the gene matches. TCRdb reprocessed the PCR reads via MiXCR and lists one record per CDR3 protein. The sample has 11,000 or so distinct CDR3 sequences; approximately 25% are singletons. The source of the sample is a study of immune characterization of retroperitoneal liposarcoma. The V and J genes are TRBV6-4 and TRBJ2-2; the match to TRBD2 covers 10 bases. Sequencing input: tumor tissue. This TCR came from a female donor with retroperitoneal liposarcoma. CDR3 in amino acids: CASSDTGTSDTGELFF. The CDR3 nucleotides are TGTGCCAGCAGTGACACCGGGACTAGCGACACCGGGGAGCTGTTTTTT.